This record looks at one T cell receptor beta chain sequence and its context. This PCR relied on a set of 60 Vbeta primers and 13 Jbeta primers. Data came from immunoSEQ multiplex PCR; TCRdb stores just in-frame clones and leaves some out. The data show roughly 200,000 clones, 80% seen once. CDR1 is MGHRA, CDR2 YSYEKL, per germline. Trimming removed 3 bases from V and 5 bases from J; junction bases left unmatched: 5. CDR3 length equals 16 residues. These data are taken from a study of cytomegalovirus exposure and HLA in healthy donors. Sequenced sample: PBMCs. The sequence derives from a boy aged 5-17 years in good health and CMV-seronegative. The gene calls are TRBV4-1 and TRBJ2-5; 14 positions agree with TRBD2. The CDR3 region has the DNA TGCGCCAGCAGCCAGGGGACTAGCGGGAGTCGGGAGACCCAGTACTTC. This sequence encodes CASSQGTSGSRETQYF.